The T cell receptor (beta chain) described here comes from a study of blood T cell repertoires in COVID-19. In the original analysis: It was from reference gene primer amplification that nucleated cell counts were estimated. Measured with immunoSEQ multiplex PCR; TCRdb has only the in-frame clones, and not every one. V and J calls and clone size are those listed in that table; D and trimming were worked out from the DNA. The sample carries more than 90,000 clones, roughly nine tenths recorded once. Germline CDR1 and CDR2: SQVTM and ANQGSEA. The V end lost 5 bases, the J end lost 0 bases, and 8 bases lay between the germline ends. The CDR3 runs to 13 residues.

This sequence joins TRBV29-1 and TRBJ1-3; D gene uncertain. The TCR was taken from a man between 65 and 85 years old who had recovered from COVID-19. The sequenced sample consisted of peripheral blood. DNA of the CDR3: TGCAGCGTTAGGAGGAGCTCTGGAAACACCATATATTTT. Translating gives CSVRRSSGNTIYF.